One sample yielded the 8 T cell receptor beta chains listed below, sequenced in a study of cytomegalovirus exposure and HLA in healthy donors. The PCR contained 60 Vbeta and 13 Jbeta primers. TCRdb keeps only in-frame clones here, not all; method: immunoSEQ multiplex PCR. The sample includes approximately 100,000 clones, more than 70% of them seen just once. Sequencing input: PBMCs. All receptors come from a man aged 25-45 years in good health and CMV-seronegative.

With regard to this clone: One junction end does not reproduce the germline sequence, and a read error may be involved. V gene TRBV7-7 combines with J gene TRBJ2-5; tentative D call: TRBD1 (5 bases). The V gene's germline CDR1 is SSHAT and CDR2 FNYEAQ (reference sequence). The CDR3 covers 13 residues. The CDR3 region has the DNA TGTGCTAGCAGCCTCGACAGACAAGAGACCCAGTACTTC. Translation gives CASSLDRQETQYF.

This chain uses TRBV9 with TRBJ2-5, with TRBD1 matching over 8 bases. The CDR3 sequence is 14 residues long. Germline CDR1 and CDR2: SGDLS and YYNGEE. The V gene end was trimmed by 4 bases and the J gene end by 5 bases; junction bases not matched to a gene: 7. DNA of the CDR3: TGTGCCAGCAGCTCCGACAGGGGTTGGGAGACCCAGTACTTC. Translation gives CASSSDRGWETQYF.

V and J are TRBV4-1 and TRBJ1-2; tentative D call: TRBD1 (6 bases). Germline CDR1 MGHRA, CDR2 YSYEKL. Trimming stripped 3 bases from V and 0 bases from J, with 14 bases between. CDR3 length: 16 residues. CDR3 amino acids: CASSHPPQGTNYGYTF. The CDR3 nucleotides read TGCGCCAGCAGCCACCCTCCGCAGGGGACTAACTATGGCTACACCTTC.

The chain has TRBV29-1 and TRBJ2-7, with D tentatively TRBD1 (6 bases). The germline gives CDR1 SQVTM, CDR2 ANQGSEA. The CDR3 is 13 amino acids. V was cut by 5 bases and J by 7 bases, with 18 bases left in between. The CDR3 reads CSVIGYRAEEQYF. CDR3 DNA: TGCAGCGTTATTGGGTACAGGGCGGAGGAGCAGTACTTC.

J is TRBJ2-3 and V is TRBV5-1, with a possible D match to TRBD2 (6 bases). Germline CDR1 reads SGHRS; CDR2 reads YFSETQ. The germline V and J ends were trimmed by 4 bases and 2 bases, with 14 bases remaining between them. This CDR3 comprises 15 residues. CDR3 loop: CASSNLLANTDTQYF. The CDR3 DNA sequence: TGCGCCAGCAGCAACCTACTAGCCAACACAGATACGCAGTATTTT.

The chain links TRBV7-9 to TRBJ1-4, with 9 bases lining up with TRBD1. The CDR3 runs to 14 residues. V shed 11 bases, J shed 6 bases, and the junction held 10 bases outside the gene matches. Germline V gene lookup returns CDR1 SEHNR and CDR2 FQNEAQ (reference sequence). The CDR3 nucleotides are TGTGCCTCTAGTCCGGACAGGGGTTATGAAAAACTGTTTTTT. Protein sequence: CASSPDRGYEKLFF.

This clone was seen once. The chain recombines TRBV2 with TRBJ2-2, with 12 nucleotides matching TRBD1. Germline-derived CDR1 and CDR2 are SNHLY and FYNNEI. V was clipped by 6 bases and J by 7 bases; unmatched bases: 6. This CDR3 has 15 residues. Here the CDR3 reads CASSGTGGWNGELFF. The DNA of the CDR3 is TGTGCCAGCAGCGGGACAGGGGGCTGGAACGGGGAGCTGTTTTTT.

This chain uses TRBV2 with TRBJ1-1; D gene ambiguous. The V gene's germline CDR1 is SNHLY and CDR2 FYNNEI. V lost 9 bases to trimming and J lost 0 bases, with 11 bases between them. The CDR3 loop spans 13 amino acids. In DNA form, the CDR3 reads TGTGCCAGTTGCCCGGAGATGAACACTGAAGCTTTCTTT. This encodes CASCPEMNTEAFF.